Given below is one TCR beta chain in context. Its antigen is currently unknown. Trimming removed 2 bases from V and 4 bases from J; junction bases left unmatched: 2. The CDR3 has 15 amino acids. Germline CDR1 is WNHNN and CDR2 is SYGVQD (reference sequence). This record belongs to a study of OX40 agonist ivuxolimab in advanced cancers. Across the whole study: Recorded diagnoses for dose-escalation patients were hepatocellular carcinoma, melanoma, renal cell or head and neck cancer.

Study observations and caveats: At 0.1 to 3.0 mg/kg and by week 6, clonal expansion occurred in CD4+ and CD8+ blood T cells.

The assay was immunoSEQ multiplex PCR, and TCRdb's table has in-frame clones only and misses some. The sample lists 40,000 to 60,000 clones, over 75% occurring once. V gene TRBV10-1 combines with J gene TRBJ2-1; the match to TRBD1 covers 10 bases. This sequence originates from an adult with an advanced solid tumor such as melanoma, head and neck, liver or kidney cancer. Sequenced material: CD4+ or CD8+ T cells sorted from blood, taken in a trial of the OX40 agonist ivuxolimab. The DNA of the CDR3 is TGCGCCAGCAGTGAGGTGGGACAGGGGTACAATGAGCAGTTCTTC. This codes for CASSEVGQGYNEQFF.